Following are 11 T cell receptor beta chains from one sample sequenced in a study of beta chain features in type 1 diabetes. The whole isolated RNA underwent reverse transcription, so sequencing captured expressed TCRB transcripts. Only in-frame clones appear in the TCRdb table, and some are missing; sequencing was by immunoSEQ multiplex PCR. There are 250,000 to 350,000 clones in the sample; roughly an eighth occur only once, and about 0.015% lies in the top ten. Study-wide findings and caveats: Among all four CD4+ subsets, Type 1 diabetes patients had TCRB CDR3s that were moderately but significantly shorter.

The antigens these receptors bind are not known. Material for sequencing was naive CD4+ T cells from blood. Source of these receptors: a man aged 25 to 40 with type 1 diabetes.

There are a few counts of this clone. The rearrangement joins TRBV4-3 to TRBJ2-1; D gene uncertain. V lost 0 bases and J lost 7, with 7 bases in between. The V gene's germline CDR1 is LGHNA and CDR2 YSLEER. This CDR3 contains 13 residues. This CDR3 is CASSQEVRNEQFF. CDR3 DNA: TGCGCCAGCAGCCAAGAGGTCCGGAATGAGCAGTTCTTC.

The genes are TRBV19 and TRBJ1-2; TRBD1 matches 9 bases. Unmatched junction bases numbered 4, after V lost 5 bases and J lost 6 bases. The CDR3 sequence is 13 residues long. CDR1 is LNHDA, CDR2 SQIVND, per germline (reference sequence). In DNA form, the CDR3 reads TGTGCCAGTAGTCCTACAGGGGGCAATGGCTACACCTTC. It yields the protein CASSPTGGNGYTF.

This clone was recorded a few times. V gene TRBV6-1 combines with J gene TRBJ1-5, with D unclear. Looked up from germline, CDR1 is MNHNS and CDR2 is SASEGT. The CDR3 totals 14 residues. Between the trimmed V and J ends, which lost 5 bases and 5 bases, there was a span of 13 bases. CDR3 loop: CASSSRGRDQPQHF. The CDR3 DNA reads TGTGCCAGCAGTTCTAGAGGGAGGGATCAGCCCCAGCATTTT.

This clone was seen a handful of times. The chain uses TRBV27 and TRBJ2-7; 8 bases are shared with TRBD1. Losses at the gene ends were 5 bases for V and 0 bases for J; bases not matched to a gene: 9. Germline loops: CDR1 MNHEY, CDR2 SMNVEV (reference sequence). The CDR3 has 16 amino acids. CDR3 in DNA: TGTGCCAGCAGTCAACGGACAGGGAGGCGCTCCTACGAGCAGTACTTC. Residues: CASSQRTGRRSYEQYF.

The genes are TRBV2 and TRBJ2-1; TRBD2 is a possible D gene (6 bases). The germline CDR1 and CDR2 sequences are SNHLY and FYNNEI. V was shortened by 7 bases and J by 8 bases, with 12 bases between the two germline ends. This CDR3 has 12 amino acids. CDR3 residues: CASMKVADEQFF. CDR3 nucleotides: TGTGCCAGCATGAAAGTAGCGGATGAGCAGTTCTTC.

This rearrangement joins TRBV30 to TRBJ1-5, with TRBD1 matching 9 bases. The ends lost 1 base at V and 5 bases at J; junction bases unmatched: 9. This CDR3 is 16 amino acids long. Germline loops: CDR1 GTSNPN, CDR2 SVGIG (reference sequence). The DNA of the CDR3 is TGTGCCTGGAGTGCCTCCGGGACAGGGATACATCAGCCCCAGCATTTT. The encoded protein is CAWSASGTGIHQPQHF.

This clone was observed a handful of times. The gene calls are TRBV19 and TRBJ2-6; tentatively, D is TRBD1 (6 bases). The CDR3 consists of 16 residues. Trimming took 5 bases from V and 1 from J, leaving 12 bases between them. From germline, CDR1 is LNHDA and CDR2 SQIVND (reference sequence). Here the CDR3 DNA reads TGTGCCAGTAGTCTCACAGGGATGTCTGGGGCCAACGTCCTGACTTTC. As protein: CASSLTGMSGANVLTF.

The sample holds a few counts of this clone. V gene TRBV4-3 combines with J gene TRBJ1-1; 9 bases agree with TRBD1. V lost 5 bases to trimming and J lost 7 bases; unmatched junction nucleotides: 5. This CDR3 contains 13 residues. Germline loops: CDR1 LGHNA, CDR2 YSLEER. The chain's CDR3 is CASSTGGEGEAFF. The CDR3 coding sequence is TGCGCCAGCAGCACAGGGGGCGAGGGTGAAGCTTTCTTT.

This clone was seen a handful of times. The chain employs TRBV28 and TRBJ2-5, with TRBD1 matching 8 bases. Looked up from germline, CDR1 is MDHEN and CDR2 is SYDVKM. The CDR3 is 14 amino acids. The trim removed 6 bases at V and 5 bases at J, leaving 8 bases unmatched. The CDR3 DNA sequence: TGTGCCAGCAGACCGACAGGGGCTAGGGAGACCCAGTACTTC. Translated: CASRPTGARETQYF.

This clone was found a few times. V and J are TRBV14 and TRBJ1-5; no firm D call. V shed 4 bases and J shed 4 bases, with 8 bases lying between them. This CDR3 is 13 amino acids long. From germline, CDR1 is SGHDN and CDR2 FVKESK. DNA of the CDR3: TGTGCCAGCAGCCGAAGCTCGAATCAGCCCCAGCATTTT. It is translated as CASSRSSNQPQHF.

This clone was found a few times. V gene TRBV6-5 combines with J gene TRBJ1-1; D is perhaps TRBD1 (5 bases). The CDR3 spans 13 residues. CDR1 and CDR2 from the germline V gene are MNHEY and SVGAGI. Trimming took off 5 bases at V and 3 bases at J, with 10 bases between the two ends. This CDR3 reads CASSLEGDTEAFF. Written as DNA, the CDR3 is TGTGCCAGCAGTCTGGAAGGGGACACTGAAGCTTTCTTT.